A single sample gave rise to the 32 T cell receptor beta chains below, sequenced in a study of T cells in tumors after PD-1 blockade. Sequencing was performed with immunoSEQ multiplex PCR; in TCRdb, only in-frame clones are kept and a portion is missing. The data contain 32,000 or so clones, around 80% of them singletons. The sequenced sample was PBMCs, obtained before anti-PD-1 treatment. The receptors stem from a human donor with basal cell carcinoma.

The chain couples TRBV7-2 to TRBJ2-2; 9 bases align to TRBD2. This CDR3 is built from 18 residues. Germline V gives CDR1 SGHTA, CDR2 FQGNSA. After removal of 1 base from V and 6 bases from J, the junction contained 12 bases not matched to a gene. This CDR3 reads CASSLEGVGSGSPGELFF. In DNA form, the CDR3 reads TGTGCCAGCAGCTTAGAGGGAGTGGGTAGCGGGAGCCCCGGGGAGCTGTTTTTT.

This clone is deemed medium-sized (0.01 to 0.1%). The chain couples TRBV7-8 to TRBJ2-2; 8 bases align to TRBD2. Per the germline V gene, CDR1 is SGHVS and CDR2 is FQNEAQ. Unmatched junction bases numbered 17, after V lost 7 bases and J lost 4 bases. The CDR3 runs to 18 residues. The CDR3 here is CASTSRFATSGGTGELFF. DNA of the CDR3: TGTGCCAGCACCTCCAGGTTTGCTACTAGCGGCGGCACCGGGGAGCTGTTTTTT. The whole variable domain, remainder taken from reference TRBV7-8 and TRBJ2-2, is GAGVSQSPRYKVAKRGQDVALRCDPISGHVSLFWYQQALGQGPEFLTYFQNEAQLDKSGLPSDRFFAERPEGSVSTLKIQRTQQEDSAVYLCASTSRFATSGGTGELFFGEGSRLTVL.

V gene TRBV6-1 combines with J gene TRBJ2-3; D not certain. The CDR3 contains 14 residues. CDR1 is MNHNS and CDR2 is SASEGT in the germline V gene. V was clipped by 1 base and J by 3 bases, with 8 bases between them. The CDR3 here is CASSEVWRTDTQYF. The CDR3 DNA reads TGTGCCAGCAGTGAAGTATGGAGAACAGATACGCAGTATTTT.

This sequence joins TRBV7-9 and TRBJ1-5; TRBD1 aligns across 8 bases. The CDR3 covers 16 residues. Germline CDR1 SEHNR, CDR2 FQNEAQ (reference sequence). Trimming cost V 1 base and J 10 bases; bases outside gene matches: 12. The CDR3 is CASSLGLGQVTEPQHF. The CDR3, as DNA: TGTGCCAGCAGCTTAGGGTTGGGACAGGTTACGGAACCCCAGCATTTT.

This clone was seen only a few times. This chain links TRBV2 with TRBJ2-3; D unclear. CDR3 size: 13 residues. V gave up 6 bases and J gave up 2 bases, with 9 bases separating them. Looked up from germline, CDR1 is SNHLY and CDR2 is FYNNEI. The CDR3: CASRQFVTDTQYF. The CDR3 DNA sequence: TGTGCCAGCAGACAGTTCGTCACAGATACGCAGTATTTT.

The chain recombines TRBV7-6 with TRBJ2-1; 10 nucleotides agree with TRBD2. The J segment lost 6 bases and the V segment lost 5 bases, leaving 7 bases of the junction unmatched. Germline V lookup: CDR1 SGHVS, CDR2 FNYEAQ. The CDR3 extends over 15 amino acids. The CDR3 region is CASSLSSGGSNEQFF. The CDR3 bases are TGTGCCAGCAGCCTTAGTAGCGGGGGGAGCAATGAGCAGTTCTTC. Together with reference TRBV7-6 and TRBJ2-1, the CDR3 gives the full variable domain: GAGVSQSPRYKVTKRGQDVALRCDPISGHVSLYWYRQALGQGPEFLTYFNYEAQQDKSGLPNDRFSAERPEGSISTLTIQRTEQRDSAMYRCASSLSSGGSNEQFFGPGTRLTVL.

The chain carries TRBV14 and TRBJ1-6; D unclear. V was shortened by 0 bases and J by 2 bases, with 5 bases between the two germline ends. Per the germline V gene, CDR1 is SGHDN and CDR2 is FVKESK. CDR3 length: 15 residues. CDR3 sequence reads: CASSQDHAYNSPLHF. CDR3 in DNA: TGTGCCAGCAGCCAAGATCACGCCTATAATTCACCCCTCCACTTT.

The CDR3 nucleotides read TGTGCCAGCAAAAGTTGGACATCGGAGGAGGGCTACACCTTC. Translating it yields CASKSWTSEEGYTF. J is TRBJ1-2 and V is TRBV27; a weak D match, TRBD1 (5 bases). Trimming removed 7 bases from V and 8 bases from J, with 20 bases in between. Germline CDR1 MNHEY, CDR2 SMNVEV (reference sequence). This CDR3 is 14 amino acids long.

This rearrangement joins TRBV15 to TRBJ2-3; TRBD1 matches at 8 bases. CDR3 length: 17 residues. Germline CDR1 and CDR2: LNHNV and YYDKDF (reference sequence). V lost 3 bases to trimming and J lost 8 bases; unmatched junction nucleotides: 16. The CDR3 sequence: CATSSLGTGKTRGTQYF. For the CDR3, the DNA is TGTGCCACCAGCAGTCTCGGGACAGGCAAAACCCGGGGTACGCAGTATTTT.

The chain couples TRBV5-1 to TRBJ1-2; 8 bases align to TRBD1. The CDR3 has 15 residues. Germline V gene sequence: CDR1 SGHRS, CDR2 YFSETQ. The J segment lost 4 bases and the V segment lost 3 bases, leaving 8 bases of the junction unmatched. The CDR3 here is CASSSRPGQAYGYTF. The CDR3 DNA reads TGCGCCAGCAGCTCCAGACCGGGACAGGCCTATGGCTACACCTTC.

The chain has TRBV23-1 and TRBJ2-3; D is unclear. TRBV23-1 is sorted into the ORF group, with uncertain function. The V end lost 6 bases, the J end lost 6 bases, and 19 bases lay between the germline ends. This CDR3 is built from 15 residues. In nucleotides, the CDR3 is TGCGCCAGCAGCCCCCCCCCGTCCGATTTGGATACGCAGTATTTT. Its protein product is CASSPPPSDLDTQYF.

Here the CDR3 reads CASSPRTSDDTGELFF. The DNA of the CDR3 is TGTGCCAGCTCACCTCGGACTAGCGACGACACCGGGGAGCTGTTTTTT. V and J are TRBV18 and TRBJ2-2, with 9 bases identical to TRBD2. This CDR3 contains 16 residues. With 3 bases clipped from V and 3 bases from J, the junction kept 5 bases outside the gene matches. CDR1 is KGHSH and CDR2 is LQKENI in the germline V gene.

This clone was seen just once. V is TRBV7-2 and J is TRBJ2-3; TRBD1 or TRBD2 may be the D gene (5 bases each). CDR1 and CDR2 (germline): SGHTA, FQGNSA. The CDR3 sequence is 17 residues long. V shed 5 bases and J shed 6 bases, with 24 bases lying between them. The CDR3: CASSPPPGQLRFDTQYF. Here the CDR3 DNA reads TGTGCCAGCAGCCCCCCCCCGGGGCAATTAAGGTTTGATACGCAGTATTTT.

This clone was recorded a few times. The chain links TRBV6-2 or TRBV6-3 to TRBJ2-2; TRBD1 agrees at 7 bases. Per the germline V gene, CDR1 is MNHEY and CDR2 is SVGEGT. The V gene end was trimmed by 5 bases and the J gene end by 5 bases; junction bases not matched to a gene: 11. The CDR3 totals 16 residues. CDR3 in amino acids: CASSPLVRGRTGELFF. The CDR3 coding sequence is TGTGCCAGCAGTCCCCTTGTGAGGGGGCGAACCGGGGAGCTGTTTTTT.

This chain connects TRBV4-3 to TRBJ1-4; weak D call: TRBD1 (5 bases). Per germline, CDR1 LGHNA and CDR2 YSLEER. The CDR3 is 14 residues long. V lost 6 bases to trimming and J lost 7 bases, with 15 bases between them. CDR3 sequence: CASSNSRGGEKLFF. In DNA, the CDR3 is TGCGCCAGCAGTAACAGCCGCGGGGGTGAAAAACTGTTTTTT.

The rearrangement joins TRBV2 to TRBJ2-7; D perhaps matches TRBD1 (5 bases). CDR3 length: 15 amino acids. The germline CDR1 and CDR2 sequences are SNHLY and FYNNEI. The V and J ends lost 6 bases and 2 bases respectively, with 17 bases between them. The CDR3 region is CASRGDLTPTYEQYF. The DNA for the CDR3 is TGTGCCAGCAGAGGGGATCTGACACCCACCTACGAGCAGTACTTC.

There are a few counts of this clone. V gene TRBV28 combines with J gene TRBJ2-1, with 11 bases aligning to TRBD1. J was trimmed by 6 bases and V by 4 bases; bases with no gene match: 8. CDR3 length: 16 amino acids. CDR1 and CDR2 (germline): MDHEN, SYDVKM. CDR3 sequence reads: CASSSPWTGGPNEQFF. The CDR3 coding sequence is TGTGCCAGCAGTTCCCCCTGGACAGGGGGCCCCAATGAGCAGTTCTTC.

The CDR3 spells CASSPLGLAANEQFF. Here the CDR3 DNA reads TGCGCCAGCAGCCCCCTAGGACTAGCGGCCAATGAGCAGTTCTTC. The chain joins TRBV4-3 to TRBJ2-1; TRBD2 matches at 10 bases. The CDR3 runs to 15 residues. Germline-derived CDR1 and CDR2 are LGHNA and YSLEER. With V trimmed by 4 bases and J by 6 bases, 6 bases remained unmatched.

The chain uses TRBV6-5 and TRBJ2-5, with D hard to call. The CDR3 has 14 residues. Germline V lookup: CDR1 MNHEY, CDR2 SVGAGI. V lost 0 bases to trimming and J lost 2 bases, with 7 bases between them. The DNA for the CDR3 is TGTGCCAGCAGTTACTCAGAATCTCAAGAGACCCAGTACTTC. Translating it yields CASSYSESQETQYF.

The chain employs TRBV27 and TRBJ2-1; 7 nucleotides align to TRBD1. The CDR3 has 12 amino acids. Trimming removed 5 bases from V and 6 bases from J; junction bases left unmatched: 1. CDR1 is MNHEY, CDR2 SMNVEV, per germline (reference sequence). The CDR3 nucleotides read TGTGCCAGCAGTCGGACAGGCAATGAGCAGTTCTTC. Its protein is CASSRTGNEQFF.

This clone turned up a few times. The V call is TRBV9, the J call TRBJ2-7; tentative D call: TRBD2 (6 bases). The CDR3 extends over 13 amino acids. V was clipped by 4 bases and J by 2 bases, with 10 bases between them. Germline V gives CDR1 SGDLS, CDR2 YYNGEE. The CDR3 protein is CASSMGGTYEQYF. The CDR3 DNA is TGTGCCAGCAGCATGGGGGGTACCTACGAGCAGTACTTC.

The chain has TRBV5-1 and TRBJ2-3; D possibly matches TRBD1 or TRBD2 (6 bases each). V gave up 2 bases and J gave up 0 bases, with 13 bases separating them. The CDR3 has 16 residues. Germline lookup yields CDR1 SGHRS and CDR2 YFSETQ. The CDR3 protein is CASSLLGGLSTDTQYF. Written as DNA, the CDR3 is TGCGCCAGCAGCTTACTGGGGGGCCTAAGCACAGATACGCAGTATTTT.

The chain is built from TRBV5-5 and TRBJ1-2; TRBD1 matches 7 bases. Germline V gene data show CDR1 as SGHKS and CDR2 as YYEKEE (reference sequence). This CDR3 is built from 14 residues. V trimming: 3 bases; J trimming: 8 bases; junction bases outside the gene matches: 10. The chain's CDR3 is CASSSDRELKGYTF. The CDR3 DNA reads as TGTGCCAGCAGCTCCGACAGGGAGCTGAAGGGCTACACCTTC.

This clone was counted between two and nine times. The chain employs TRBV6-5 and TRBJ1-1, with D possibly matching TRBD1 (6 bases). Germline CDR1 and CDR2: MNHEY and SVGAGI. V gave up 7 bases and J gave up 1 base, with 10 bases separating them. This CDR3 is 13 amino acids long. For the CDR3, the DNA is TGTGCCAGCATCAAAGGGGGGAACACTGAAGCTTTCTTT. It translates to CASIKGGNTEAFF.

The rearrangement links TRBV6-5 to TRBJ2-7; the match to TRBD2 covers 8 bases. The CDR3 contains 15 residues. Trimming cost V 8 bases and J 3 bases; bases outside gene matches: 12. Germline V gene sequence: CDR1 MNHEY, CDR2 SVGAGI. The CDR3 coding sequence is TGTGCCAGCGCCGTTTTTGCGGGGGGTCTCTACGAGCAGTACTTC. This encodes CASAVFAGGLYEQYF.

This chain uses TRBV28 with TRBJ1-2, with 7 bases lining up with TRBD1. This CDR3 is 15 amino acids long. V lost 5 bases to trimming and J lost 6 bases; unmatched junction nucleotides: 12. The germline gives CDR1 MDHEN, CDR2 SYDVKM. The CDR3 sequence: CASSPTGRGHDGYTF. CDR3 bases: TGTGCCAGCAGTCCGACAGGGAGGGGACATGATGGCTACACCTTC.

The rearrangement joins TRBV7-2 to TRBJ2-7, with D tentatively TRBD2 (5 bases). The CDR3 has 14 amino acids. Germline V gene lookup returns CDR1 SGHTA and CDR2 FQGNSA. V was trimmed by 1 base and J by 3 bases, leaving 10 bases between them. The CDR3 region is CASSLVDGGYEQYF. The CDR3 nucleotides are TGTGCCAGCAGCTTAGTGGACGGAGGCTACGAGCAGTACTTC.

This sequence joins TRBV28 and TRBJ2-7, with 9 bases identical to TRBD1. The CDR3 is made up of 14 amino acids. V dropped 6 bases and J dropped 0; count of bases not matched to a gene: 3. Germline CDR1 reads MDHEN; CDR2 reads SYDVKM. Written as DNA, the CDR3 is TGTGCCAGCAGGGGACAGGGAAGCTCCTACGAGCAGTACTTC. Its translation: CASRGQGSSYEQYF.

J is TRBJ2-3 and V is TRBV7-2; TRBD2 agrees at 14 bases. Trimming cost V 6 bases and J 0 bases; bases outside gene matches: 8. Germline loops: CDR1 SGHTA, CDR2 FQGNSA. The length of the CDR3 is 18 residues. CDR3 region: CASSQRLAGGTSTDTQYF. In DNA form, the CDR3 reads TGTGCCAGCAGTCAGCGACTAGCGGGAGGGACTAGCACAGATACGCAGTATTTT.

The chain has TRBV28 and TRBJ2-2; D is unresolved. The CDR3 is 13 residues long. With 5 bases removed from V and 1 base from J, the gap between germline ends came to 5 bases. Germline V CDR1 and CDR2: MDHEN, SYDVKM. The CDR3 region is CASSGRNTGELFF. In DNA, the CDR3 is TGTGCCAGCAGTGGCCGGAACACCGGGGAGCTGTTTTTT.

This clone was picked up a small number of times. This rearrangement joins TRBV9 to TRBJ2-3, with a possible D match to TRBD1 (7 bases). The length of the CDR3 is 14 residues. Per the germline V gene, CDR1 is SGDLS and CDR2 is YYNGEE. Trimming pared 2 bases from V and 5 bases from J, leaving 12 bases between. CDR3 DNA: TGTGCCAGCAGCGTCAGGGGGGCCTTAGATACGCAGTATTTT. This translates into CASSVRGALDTQYF.

The chain combines TRBV7-2 with TRBJ2-3; D may be TRBD2 (5 bases). This CDR3 region has 14 residues. Germline V gene sequence: CDR1 SGHTA, CDR2 FQGNSA. The V gene lost 5 bases and the J gene lost 4 bases, with 13 bases spanning the gap. The CDR3 nucleotides are TGTGCCAGCAGCGCCGTTTTTAGCGCAGATACGCAGTATTTT. This sequence encodes CASSAVFSADTQYF.